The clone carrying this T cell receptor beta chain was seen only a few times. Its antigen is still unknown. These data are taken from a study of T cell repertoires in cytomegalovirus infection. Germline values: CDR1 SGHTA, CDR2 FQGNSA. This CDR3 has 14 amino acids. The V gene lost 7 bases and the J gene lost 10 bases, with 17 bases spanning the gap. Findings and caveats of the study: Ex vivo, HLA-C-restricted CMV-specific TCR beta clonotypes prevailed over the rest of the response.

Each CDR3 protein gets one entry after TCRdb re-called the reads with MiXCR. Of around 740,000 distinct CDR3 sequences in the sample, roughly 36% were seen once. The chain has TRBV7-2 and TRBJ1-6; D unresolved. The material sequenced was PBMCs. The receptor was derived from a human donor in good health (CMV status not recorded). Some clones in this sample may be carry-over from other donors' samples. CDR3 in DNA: TGTGCCAGCACCCCGAATCGGGTTAGGTCACCCCTCCACTTT. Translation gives CASTPNRVRSPLHF.